The 3 T cell receptor beta chains presented below share a single source sample, sequenced in a study of cytomegalovirus exposure and HLA in healthy donors. Amplification used 60 Vbeta primers and 13 Jbeta primers. Libraries were prepared by immunoSEQ multiplex PCR; TCRdb keeps only in-frame clonotypes and omits some of them. Altogether about 160,000 clones are present, about three quarters being singletons, with the ten largest covering around 2.5%. Sequenced material: PBMCs. The source is a woman between 40 and 55 years old in good health and CMV-seropositive.

This rearrangement joins TRBV9 to TRBJ2-7; D gene unclear. The CDR3 is 14 residues long. V lost 0 bases to trimming and J lost 0 bases, with 7 bases between them. CDR1 and CDR2 (germline): SGDLS, YYNGEE. The CDR3 reads CASSVGLGSYEQYF. The CDR3 nucleotides are TGTGCCAGCAGCGTAGGGCTAGGCTCCTACGAGCAGTACTTC.

This chain uses TRBV6-1 with TRBJ1-5; D unclear. CDR3 length: 14 amino acids. Trimming shortened V by 7 bases and J by 2 bases, and 12 bases separated the two germline ends. The germline V gene has CDR1 MNHNS and CDR2 SASEGT. CDR3 loop: CASTPGGGNQPQHF. The CDR3 nucleotides read TGTGCCAGCACCCCGGGAGGTGGCAATCAGCCCCAGCATTTT.

The genes are TRBV6-1 and TRBJ2-1; 9 bases match TRBD2. CDR3 length: 15 amino acids. Germline CDR1 MNHNS, CDR2 SASEGT. Unmatched junction bases numbered 8, after V lost 4 bases and J lost 7 bases. The CDR3, as DNA: TGTGCCAGCAGTGTCTGGAGCGGGGGGCTGAATGAGCAGTTCTTC. Protein: CASSVWSGGLNEQFF.